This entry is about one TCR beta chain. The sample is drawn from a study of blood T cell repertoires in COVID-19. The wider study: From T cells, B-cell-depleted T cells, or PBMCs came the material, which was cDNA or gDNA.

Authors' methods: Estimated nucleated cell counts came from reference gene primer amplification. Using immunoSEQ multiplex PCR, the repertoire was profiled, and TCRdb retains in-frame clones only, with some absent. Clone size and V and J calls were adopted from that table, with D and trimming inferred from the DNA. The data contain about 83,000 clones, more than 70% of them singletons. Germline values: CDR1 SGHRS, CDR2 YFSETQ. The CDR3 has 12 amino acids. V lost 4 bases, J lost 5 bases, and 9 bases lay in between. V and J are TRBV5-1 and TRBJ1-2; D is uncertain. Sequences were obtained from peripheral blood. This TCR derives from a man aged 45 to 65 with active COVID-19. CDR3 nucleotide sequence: TGCGCCAGCAGCGCGGAGGGATATGGCTACACCTTC. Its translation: CASSAEGYGYTF.